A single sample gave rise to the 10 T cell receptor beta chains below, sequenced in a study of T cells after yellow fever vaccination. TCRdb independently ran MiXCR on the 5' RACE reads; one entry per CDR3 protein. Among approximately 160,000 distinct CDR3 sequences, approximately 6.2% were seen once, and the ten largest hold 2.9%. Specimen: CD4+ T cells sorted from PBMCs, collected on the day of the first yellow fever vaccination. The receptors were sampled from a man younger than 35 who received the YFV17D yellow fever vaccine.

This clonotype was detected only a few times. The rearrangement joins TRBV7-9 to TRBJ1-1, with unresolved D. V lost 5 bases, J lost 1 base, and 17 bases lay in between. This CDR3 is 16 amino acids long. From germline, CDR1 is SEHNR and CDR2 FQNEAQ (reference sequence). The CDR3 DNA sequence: TGTGCCAGCAGCCCCCACAGTCAACTCAGGAACACTGAAGCTTTCTTT. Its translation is CASSPHSQLRNTEAFF.

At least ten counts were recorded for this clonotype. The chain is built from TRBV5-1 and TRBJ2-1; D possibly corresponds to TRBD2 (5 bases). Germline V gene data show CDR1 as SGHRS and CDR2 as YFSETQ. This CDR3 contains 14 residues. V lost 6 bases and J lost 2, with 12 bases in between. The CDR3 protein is CASTQRTTYNEQFF. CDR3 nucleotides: TGCGCCAGCACCCAGCGGACCACCTACAATGAGCAGTTCTTC.

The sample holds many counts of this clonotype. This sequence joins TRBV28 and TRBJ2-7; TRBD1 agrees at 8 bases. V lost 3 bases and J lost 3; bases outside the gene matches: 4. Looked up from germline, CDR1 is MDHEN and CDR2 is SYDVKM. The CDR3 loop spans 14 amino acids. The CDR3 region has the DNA TGTGCCAGCAGTTTGGGACAGGAGGGCTACGAGCAGTACGTC. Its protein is CASSLGQEGYEQYV.

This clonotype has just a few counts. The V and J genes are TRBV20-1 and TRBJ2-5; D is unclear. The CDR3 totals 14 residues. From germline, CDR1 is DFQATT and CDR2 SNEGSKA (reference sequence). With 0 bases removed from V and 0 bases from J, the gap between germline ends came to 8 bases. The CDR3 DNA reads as TGCAGTGCTAGAGATCTGGTTGACCAAGAGACCCAGTACTTC. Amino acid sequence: CSARDLVDQETQYF.

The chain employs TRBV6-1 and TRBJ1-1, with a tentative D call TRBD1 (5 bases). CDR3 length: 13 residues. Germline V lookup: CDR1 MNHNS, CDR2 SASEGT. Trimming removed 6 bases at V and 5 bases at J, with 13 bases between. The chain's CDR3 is CASRIGGSTEAFF. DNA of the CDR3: TGTGCCAGCAGAATTGGGGGTAGTACTGAAGCTTTCTTT.

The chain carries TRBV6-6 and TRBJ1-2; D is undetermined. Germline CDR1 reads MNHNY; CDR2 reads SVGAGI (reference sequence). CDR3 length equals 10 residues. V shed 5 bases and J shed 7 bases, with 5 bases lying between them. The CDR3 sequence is CASSAPGYTF. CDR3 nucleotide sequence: TGTGCCAGCAGTGCCCCTGGCTACACCTTC.

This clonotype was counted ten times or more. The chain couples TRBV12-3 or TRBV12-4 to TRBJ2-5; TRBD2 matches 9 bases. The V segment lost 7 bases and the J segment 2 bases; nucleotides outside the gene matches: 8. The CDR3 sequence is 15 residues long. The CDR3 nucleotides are TGTGCCAGCACTCCCTCAGCGGGGGGACAAGAGACCCAGTACTTC. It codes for CASTPSAGGQETQYF.

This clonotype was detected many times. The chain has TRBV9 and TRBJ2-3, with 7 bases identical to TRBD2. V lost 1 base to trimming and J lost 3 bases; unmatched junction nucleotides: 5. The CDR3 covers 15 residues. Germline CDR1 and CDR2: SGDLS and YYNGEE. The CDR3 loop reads CASSVSAGVTDTQYF. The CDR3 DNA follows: TGTGCCAGCAGCGTATCGGCGGGGGTGACAGATACGCAGTATTTT.

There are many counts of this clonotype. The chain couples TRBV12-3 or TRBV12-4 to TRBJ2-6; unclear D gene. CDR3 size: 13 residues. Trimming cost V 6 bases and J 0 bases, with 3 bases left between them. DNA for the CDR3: TGTGCCAGCAGGCTCTCTGGGGCCAACGTCCTGACTTTC. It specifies CASRLSGANVLTF.

The CDR3 sequence: CSARGGSGFTNTEAFF. In nucleotides, the CDR3 is TGCAGTGCTAGGGGGGGCTCGGGGTTTACGAACACTGAAGCTTTCTTT. The J gene is TRBJ1-1, the V gene TRBV20-1, with D possibly being TRBD1 (6 bases). Germline CDR1 and CDR2: DFQATT and SNEGSKA (reference sequence). Between the trimmed V and J ends, which lost 3 bases and 1 base, there was a span of 18 bases. There are 16 residues in the CDR3.